Presented here are 28 T cell receptor beta chains from one specimen sequenced in a study of early T cells in non-severe SARS-CoV-2 infection. TCRdb reprocessed the 5' RACE reads via MiXCR and lists one record per CDR3 protein. The top ten hold about 12% of the sample, which has approximately 56,000 distinct CDR3 sequences, around 10% seen once. The material sequenced was whole blood. The receptors derive from an adult who was a healthcare worker with PCR-confirmed SARS-CoV-2 infection or an uninfected control (not recorded which).

The genes are TRBV9 and TRBJ2-3; D call uncertain. Trimming shortened V by 0 bases and J by 4 bases, and 9 bases separated the two germline ends. Germline V gene data show CDR1 as SGDLS and CDR2 as YYNGEE. The CDR3 sequence is 14 residues long. The CDR3, as DNA: TGTGCCAGCAGCGTAGGGCCTAGACCAGATACGCAGTATTTT. Amino acids: CASSVGPRPDTQYF.

This clonotype showed up many times. The chain recombines TRBV12-3 or TRBV12-4 with TRBJ1-2; D is unclear. CDR3 size: 14 residues. Trimming stripped 6 bases from V and 8 bases from J, with 19 bases between. CDR3 loop: CASSNTAKMRGYTF. CDR3 coding DNA: TGTGCCAGCAGCAATACAGCAAAGATGCGGGGCTACACCTTC.

The sample holds many counts of this clonotype. The V and J genes are TRBV20-1 and TRBJ2-3, with unresolved D. Germline lookup yields CDR1 DFQATT and CDR2 SNEGSKA (reference sequence). V was trimmed by 0 bases and J by 5 bases, leaving 12 bases between them. The CDR3 is 14 residues long. This chain's CDR3 is CSARDRVQKDTQYF. Written as DNA, the CDR3 is TGCAGTGCTAGAGATCGGGTCCAGAAAGATACGCAGTATTTT.

The genes are TRBV3-1 and TRBJ2-3, with a weak D call TRBD2 (6 bases). V was clipped by 6 bases and J by 5 bases, with 18 bases between them. The CDR3 is 15 amino acids. The germline CDR1 and CDR2 sequences are LGHDT and YNNKEL (reference sequence). CDR3 nucleotides: TGTGCCAGCAGTCCTCAATGGGGAGGAGGAGATACGCAGTATTTT. It codes for CASSPQWGGGDTQYF.

This clonotype was detected ten times or more. The chain is built from TRBV9 and TRBJ1-4, with D possibly TRBD1 on 6 matching bases. The CDR3 extends over 17 amino acids. Germline values: CDR1 SGDLS, CDR2 YYNGEE. V lost 1 base and J 4 bases, leaving 17 bases between the germline ends. CDR3 residues: CASSVTGHSLGNEKLFF. CDR3 bases: TGTGCCAGCAGCGTAACGGGACATTCTTTGGGTAATGAAAAACTGTTTTTT.

The chain links TRBV6-6 to TRBJ1-2; tentatively, D is TRBD1 (5 bases). Per the germline V gene, CDR1 is MNHNY and CDR2 is SVGAGI (reference sequence). The CDR3 extends over 16 amino acids. V lost 0 bases and J lost 0, with 11 bases in between. The CDR3 DNA is TGTGCCAGCAGTTACTCGATTATGGGGGCTAACTATGGCTACACCTTC. It translates to CASSYSIMGANYGYTF.

The chain uses TRBV29-1 and TRBJ2-7; D ambiguous. The V and J ends lost 3 bases and 3 bases respectively, with 12 bases between them. The CDR3 length is 13 residues. Germline CDR1 SQVTM, CDR2 ANQGSEA. The CDR3 DNA is TGCAGCGTTGAGCCTCTAGGCGGCTACGAGCAGTACTTC. Its translation: CSVEPLGGYEQYF.

V usage is TRBV19 and J usage is TRBJ1-5, with a weak D call TRBD1 (6 bases). V lost 9 bases and J 0 bases, leaving 15 bases between the germline ends. CDR1 and CDR2 (germline): LNHDA, SQIVND (reference sequence). The length of the CDR3 is 15 residues. The CDR3 nucleotides are TGTGCCAGCCTAGGGGGTATCTATAGCAATCAGCCCCAGCATTTT. Protein: CASLGGIYSNQPQHF.

The V and J genes are TRBV27 and TRBJ2-5, with D unresolved. There are 15 residues in the CDR3. CDR1 MNHEY and CDR2 SMNVEV come from the germline V gene (reference sequence). V was shortened by 3 bases and J by 2 bases, with 13 bases between the two germline ends. The CDR3 bases are TGTGCCAGCAGTTTTTTAGACCTTTATCAAGAGACCCAGTACTTC. Its protein product is CASSFLDLYQETQYF.

The table lists this clonotype with a few counts. The chain joins TRBV4-2 to TRBJ1-1; 10 bases fit TRBD1. Germline values: CDR1 LGHNA, CDR2 YNFKEQ. CDR3 length: 16 amino acids. J lost 3 bases, V lost 4 bases, and 8 bases had no gene match. The CDR3: CASSRRTGGDYTEAFF. The CDR3 nucleotides are TGTGCCAGCAGCCGCCGGACAGGGGGAGATTACACTGAAGCTTTCTTT.

V is TRBV12-3 or TRBV12-4 and J is TRBJ1-4; D perhaps matches TRBD1 (5 bases). V was pared by 5 bases and J by 7 bases, with 17 bases between. The CDR3 extends over 15 amino acids. As DNA, the CDR3 is TGTGCCAGCAGTCGCCGGGATGGGGCGCTTGAAAAACTGTTTTTT. Protein: CASSRRDGALEKLFF.

This clonotype was detected a few times. The chain is built from TRBV29-1 and TRBJ2-1; 9 nucleotides line up with TRBD2. J was trimmed by 6 bases and V by 7 bases; bases with no gene match: 7. Germline V gene lookup returns CDR1 SQVTM and CDR2 ANQGSEA. The CDR3 length is 13 residues. CDR3 region: CSDAGLAGNEQFF. The CDR3 nucleotides are TGCAGCGACGCGGGACTAGCAGGCAATGAGCAGTTCTTC.

This clonotype was seen ten or more times. V usage is TRBV10-3 and J usage is TRBJ1-2; the D gene is possibly TRBD1 (6 bases). With 6 bases removed from V and 9 bases from J, the gap between germline ends came to 11 bases. The CDR3 consists of 11 residues. The V gene's germline CDR1 is ENHRY and CDR2 SYGVKD. The CDR3 sequence: CAISKGGSYTF. The CDR3, as DNA: TGTGCCATCAGCAAAGGGGGTAGCTACACCTTC.

This clonotype came up a few times. The junction differs from germline at one of its ends, possibly a read error. The rearrangement uses TRBV7-2 and TRBJ2-6; D not certain. This CDR3 is built from 15 residues. Looked up from germline, CDR1 is SGHTA and CDR2 is FQGNSA. CDR3 protein: CVSLGGRSGANVLTF. The CDR3 bases are TGTGTCAGCCTCGGCGGCCGCTCTGGGGCCAACGTCCTGACTTTC.

This clonotype was observed at least ten times. This sequence joins TRBV5-1 and TRBJ2-2; 11 bases fit TRBD2. V dropped 4 bases and J dropped 5; count of bases not matched to a gene: 4. CDR1 and CDR2 from the germline V gene are SGHRS and YFSETQ. The CDR3 extends over 15 amino acids. Here the CDR3 DNA reads TGCGCCAGCAGCCTGTCTAGCGGGAGGACCGGGGAGCTGTTTTTT. It yields the protein CASSLSSGRTGELFF.

This clonotype showed up many times. The genes are TRBV19 and TRBJ2-5, with a weak D call TRBD2 (7 bases). This CDR3 contains 15 residues. Germline assignment: CDR1 LNHDA and CDR2 SQIVND (reference sequence). The V end was cut by 7 bases, the J end by 4 bases, with 19 bases between. The CDR3 here is CASTISGGAGETQYF. CDR3 DNA: TGTGCCAGTACAATATCGGGGGGCGCCGGAGAGACCCAGTACTTC.

This clonotype appeared many times. The rearrangement links TRBV3-1 to TRBJ2-3; D ambiguous. CDR1 and CDR2 from the germline V gene are LGHDT and YNNKEL (reference sequence). The germline V and J ends were trimmed by 4 bases and 11 bases, with 22 bases remaining between them. This CDR3 contains 15 residues. CDR3 nucleotides: TGTGCCAGCAGCCCAGGCAGCGCCGGTACCTTAAGGCAGTATTTT. It yields the protein CASSPGSAGTLRQYF.

This clonotype showed up just a few times. This chain joins TRBV6-7 and TRBJ1-6, with D perhaps matching TRBD1 (5 bases). TRBV6-7 has ORF status, its function being uncertain. Trimming stripped 0 bases from V and 8 bases from J, with 11 bases between. The CDR3 is 15 residues long. The CDR3 spells CASSYSTGEDSPLHF. The CDR3 region has the DNA TGTGCCAGCAGTTACTCGACGGGGGAGGATTCACCCCTCCACTTT.

This clonotype was picked up many times. This sequence joins TRBV4-1 and TRBJ2-1, with 8 bases identical to TRBD1. The CDR3 loop spans 15 amino acids. The V gene end was trimmed by 1 base and the J gene end by 6 bases; junction bases not matched to a gene: 5. The germline V gene encodes CDR1 MGHRA and CDR2 YSYEKL. The CDR3 region is CASSQAGGKGNEQFF. The CDR3 DNA is TGCGCCAGCAGCCAAGCAGGGGGCAAGGGCAATGAGCAGTTCTTC.

This clonotype came up many times. The rearrangement links TRBV15 to TRBJ1-3, with 8 bases lining up with TRBD1. CDR3 length: 15 residues. Per the germline V gene, CDR1 is LNHNV and CDR2 is YYDKDF (reference sequence). J gave up 4 bases and V 4 bases, and 6 bases lay outside the gene matches. CDR3 in DNA: TGTGCCACCAGCACCGAGAGGACAGGGGGAAACACCATATATTTT. This encodes CATSTERTGGNTIYF.

In this sample, this clonotype turned up a few times. This sequence joins TRBV12-3 or TRBV12-4 and TRBJ1-1; possible D gene TRBD1, 6 bases. CDR3 length: 12 residues. V dropped 5 bases and J dropped 6 bases, with 10 bases sitting between them. Written as DNA, the CDR3 is TGTGCCAGCAGTCCAACAGGGTCTGAAGCTTTCTTT. It encodes CASSPTGSEAFF.

This clonotype was detected many times. This chain connects TRBV20-1 to TRBJ1-6; the D gene is possibly TRBD1 (5 bases). The V and J ends lost 0 bases and 7 bases respectively, with 10 bases between them. Germline CDR1 reads DFQATT; CDR2 reads SNEGSKA (reference sequence). This CDR3 is 14 amino acids long. In nucleotides, the CDR3 is TGCAGTGCTAGAGATGGGACGGCGAATTCACCCCTCCACTTT. Translating it yields CSARDGTANSPLHF.

This clonotype has a handful of counts. The chain has TRBV20-1 and TRBJ1-5; D unclear. This CDR3 comprises 13 residues. Trimming took 3 bases from V and 0 from J, leaving 6 bases between them. Germline CDR1 DFQATT, CDR2 SNEGSKA (reference sequence). The CDR3, as DNA: TGCAGTGCTAGGGGAGATAGCAATCAGCCCCAGCATTTT. Translation: CSARGDSNQPQHF.

Many counts were recorded for this clonotype. This CDR3 reads CASSVASGSIPEEQFF. The CDR3 DNA is TGTGCCAGCAGCGTAGCTAGCGGGAGTATCCCGGAGGAGCAGTTCTTC. The chain is built from TRBV9 and TRBJ2-1, with 10 bases identical to TRBD2. In germline, CDR1 is SGDLS, CDR2 YYNGEE. This CDR3 contains 16 residues. After removal of 0 bases from V and 10 bases from J, the junction contained 10 bases not matched to a gene.

This clonotype was detected a few times. The V call is TRBV12-3 or TRBV12-4, the J call TRBJ1-5, with D unclear. The ends were cut back, 5 bases at V and 9 bases at J, with 14 bases in the middle. This CDR3 comprises 13 residues. CDR3 region: CASSPTYLSPQHF. DNA of the CDR3: TGTGCCAGCAGTCCAACCTACCTATCGCCCCAGCATTTT.

The chain employs TRBV29-1 and TRBJ2-7; the D is unclear. Per the germline V gene, CDR1 is SQVTM and CDR2 is ANQGSEA. The CDR3 loop spans 13 amino acids. V gave up 4 bases and J gave up 6 bases, with 16 bases separating them. The CDR3 is CSVASTQGPEQYF. The CDR3 DNA is TGCAGCGTTGCTTCCACCCAAGGTCCCGAGCAGTACTTC.

This clonotype turned up a few times. The V call is TRBV5-4, the J call TRBJ1-1; TRBD1 matches at 7 bases. The CDR3 has 16 amino acids. CDR1 and CDR2 from the germline V gene are SGHNT and YYREEE (reference sequence). J gave up 0 bases and V 0 bases, and 5 bases lay outside the gene matches. The CDR3 nucleotides read TGTGCCAGCAGCTTGGCCAAACAGGGGATGAACACTGAAGCTTTCTTT. Translating gives CASSLAKQGMNTEAFF.

CDR3 nucleotide sequence: TGTGCCAGTAGATCAAGCTCTGGGGCCAACGTCCTGACTTTC. It is translated as CASRSSSGANVLTF. The chain links TRBV19 to TRBJ2-6; the D is unclear. V was trimmed by 6 bases and J by 0 bases, leaving 6 bases between them. The CDR3 sequence is 14 residues long. Germline CDR1 reads LNHDA; CDR2 reads SQIVND (reference sequence). Looking up the rest from reference TRBV19 and TRBJ2-6 gives the full variable domain: DGGITQSPKYLFRKEGQNVTLSCEQNLNHDAMYWYRQDPGQGLRLIYYSQIVNDFQKGDIAEGYSVSREKKESFPLTVTSAQKNPTAFYLCASRSSSGANVLTFGAGSRLTVL.